This T cell receptor beta chain stems from a study of beta chain features in type 1 diabetes (dated by TCRdb to the late 2010s). Regarding the study in general: Patients and healthy donors did not differ in mean age, gender distribution, total cell number or subset yield. A total of about 99,000,000 sorted cells were examined across all samples, and RNA yield correlated strongly with the number of cells per subset. In the study, TCRB repertoires of sorted circulating CD4+ T cell subsets from recently diagnosed type 1 diabetes patients were compared with those of matched healthy donors. Whereas all 30 or so donors provided naive and central memory subsets, regulatory and stem cell-like memory subsets were isolated from just 8 patients and about 8 healthy donors. Broader findings and caveats from the paper: In all four CD4+ subsets, TCRB CDR3 length was moderately but significantly shorter in type 1 diabetes patients. Because cDNA was sequenced instead of genomic DNA, activated cells with high expression could be over-represented, although the groups did not differ in activation or CD3 levels. Because the HLA sub-analyses included only small numbers of individuals, any influence of HLA type on TCRB rearrangement was left unresolved. Naive, central memory and regulatory TCRB repertoires appeared to be more similar among patients than among healthy donors. Shorter templates might be favored by PCR, yet because patient and control samples were amplified and corrected together, any such skew would affect both groups equally. At VDJ recombination sites, patients with type 1 diabetes made fewer insertions and deleted more nucleotides, a pattern implying thymic rearrangement abnormalities.

The entire isolated RNA was reverse transcribed using the High Capacity cDNA Reverse Transcription Kit, and thus expressed TCRB transcripts were sequenced. Naive, central memory and regulatory T cell samples underwent deep immunoSEQ sequencing, averaging roughly 3.4 million total reads per sample. Sorted cells were lysed in RLT buffer and RNA was extracted with DNase-treated RNeasy Micro or Mini kits, depending on cell number. To prevent cross-contamination, every cell subset was processed on its own, while patient and healthy donor samples were processed together. The immunoSEQ multiplex PCR was used to amplify TCRB sequences from cDNA, yielding 87-bp fragments that span the CDR3 region. Amplicons were sequenced on the Illumina HiSeq platform. In the authors' own workflow: Synthetic template baselines were used to correct PCR bias computationally, reads within Hamming distance 2 were collapsed, and singletons that could not be merged were discarded. By aligning reads against IMGT, V, D and J genes, CDR3 length, and insertions or deletions at six rearrangement sites were assigned. Clonotype counts were normalized to sorted cell number within each subset before computing true diversity and Gini coefficients with the tcR R package. The overlap coefficient, calculated on TCRB nucleotide sequences, was used to quantify repertoire sharing. TCRdb mirrors the immuneACCESS table, restricted to in-frame sequences. Some clones are absent from its copies; in checked studies, under half trace to an unresolved V gene, and the reason for the others is unknown. From that table come the V and J calls and clone size; the DNA was used to work out D and trimming. The sample contains around 140,000 clones, 9% of them found a single time. Around 0.7% of the sample rests with the top ten.

Concerning this clone itself: Its antigen remains undetermined. Base qualities are not recorded, but no much larger clone differs from it by a single base.

From each donor, a single peripheral blood sample of about 100 mL on average was drawn into heparinised tubes. Using a panel that included CD45RO, CCR7, CD25, CD127, CD95 and CD27, naive, central memory, regulatory and stem cell-like memory CD4+ T cells were sorted on a BD FACSAria II. Every sorted population had a purity above 98%. PBMCs were isolated immediately by Lymphoprep density gradient centrifugation and stained directly without culture. So that batch effects would be minimized, each experiment stained and sorted samples in pairs, pairing one healthy donor with one patient. The sample comprised central memory CD4+ T cells from blood. This clonotype originated in a man aged 25 to 40 with type 1 diabetes.

CDR3 reads: CASSYEGFRSEKLFF. The DNA is TGTGCCAGCAGTTACGAAGGTTTCAGGTCTGAAAAACTGTTTTTT. The chain links TRBV6-6 with TRBJ1-4, with the D segment identity uncertain. The V and J ends are trimmed by 2 bases and 7 bases, leaving 14 bases between them. The CDR3 sequence holds 15 residues, the cysteine and phenylalanine included. Solely the CDR3 DNA is kept, with 45 bases framed from the first base. CDR1 MNHNY and CDR2 SVGAGI are derived from the germline V gene (reference sequence).